The 32 T cell receptor delta chains given below trace back to one sample, sequenced in a study of γδ T cells in repeated Plasmodium falciparum infection. Flow sorting of PBMC yielded separate Vgamma9/Vdelta2+ and Vdelta2-negative gammadelta T cell populations for bulk repertoire analysis. TCRdb redid clone calling on the multiplex PCR reads using CATT. The profile shows 85,000 to 95,000 delta-chain clones, 1.4% of them singletons. The sample consisted of gamma-delta T cells from blood. The receptors originated from a pool of human donors (malaria-infected and uninfected, not separated).

The sample holds a few counts of this clone. This likely came from a read error, as a far larger clone is one base away. Additional DNA sequences in this sample encode the identical CDR3. The chain uses TRDV1 and TRDJ1, with D unclear. The J gene, absent from TCRdb, was called here by matching the DNA to germline. V was clipped by 4 bases and J by 2 bases, with 14 bases between them. CDR1 and CDR2 from the germline V gene are TSWWSYY and QGS. The CDR3 runs 15 residues. The CDR3 DNA sequence: TGTGCTCTTGGGGTTTACATAGAGGATACCGATAAACTCATCTTT. Residues: CALGVYIEDTDKLIF.

As regards this clone: The protein held in TCRdb is that of a much larger clone and does not match this DNA's translation at residue 5, likely because of a read error; the protein shown is translated from the DNA. The chain recombines TRDV2 with TRDJ1, with 11 bases aligning to TRDD3. TCRdb is silent on the J gene; assignment here came from matching the DNA to germline. The V and J ends lost 3 bases and 2 bases, in that order; junction bases with no gene match: 4. The germline gives CDR1 GEAIGNYY, CDR2 EKD. This CDR3 contains 15 residues. CDR3: CACDAGGYNTDKLIF. The CDR3 coding sequence is TGTGCCTGTGACGCTGGGGGATACAATACCGATAAACTCATCTTT.

This clone was counted many times. The protein in TCRdb stems from a much larger clone and differs at residue 8 from this DNA's translation, likely a read error; here the protein is translated from the DNA. The chain has TRDV2 and TRDJ1; TRDD3 agrees at 7 bases. V lost 1 base, J lost 7 bases, and 35 bases stayed unmatched. CDR3 length: 23 residues. CDR1 and CDR2 (germline): GEAIGNYY, EKD. CDR3 sequence reads: CACDTVIPTTSRTGDPSRGKLIF. The CDR3 nucleotides are TGTGCCTGTGACACTGTCATTCCCACTACCTCGCGTACTGGGGACCCTAGTAGGGGTAAACTCATCTTT.

Of note for this clone: The protein recorded in TCRdb matches a much larger clone and deviates from this DNA's translation at residue 11, suggesting a read error; the protein here is obtained by translating the DNA. V gene TRDV1 combines with J gene TRDJ1; TRDD3 might be the D (5 bases). Here the J gene came from matching the DNA to germline, since TCRdb omits it. The V end lost 1 base, the J end lost 2 bases, and 23 bases lay between the germline ends. CDR3 size: 19 residues. Germline CDR1 TSWWSYY, CDR2 QGS. The chain's CDR3 is CALGEPILRGASGTDKLIF. The CDR3 DNA reads TGTGCTCTTGGGGAACCGATTTTGAGGGGGGCCTCCGGAACCGATAAACTCATCTTT.

This clone has at least ten counts. DNA for the CDR3: TGTGCCTGTGACCCTATTTCGCTGGGGGATACCCCCACCGATAAACTCATCTTT. Protein sequence: CACDPISLGDTPTDKLIF. The rearrangement joins TRDV2 to TRDJ1; TRDD3 matches 11 bases. Germline CDR1 reads GEAIGNYY; CDR2 reads EKD. The CDR3 has 18 residues. The V gene end was trimmed by 3 bases and the J gene end by 1 base; junction bases not matched to a gene: 12.

This chain joins TRDV2 and TRDJ3, with 7 bases matching TRDD3. In the absence of a J gene in TCRdb, the DNA was matched to germline to assign it here. With 1 base clipped from V and 0 bases from J, the junction kept 11 bases outside the gene matches. Germline CDR1 and CDR2: GEAIGNYY and EKD. The CDR3 loop spans 20 amino acids. The CDR3: CACDTQYWGFSSWDTRQMFF. As DNA, the CDR3 is TGTGCCTGTGACACTCAGTACTGGGGATTCAGCTCCTGGGACACCCGACAGATGTTTTTC.

Comment on this clone: TCRdb's entry gives the protein of a much larger clone, which mismatches this DNA's translation at residue 23, likely from a read error; the protein reported here is translated from the DNA. No J gene was assigned, while the V gene was called as TRAV38-2/DV8; TRDD3 was called by the table and not checked on the DNA. CDR1 TSESDYY and CDR2 QEAYKQQN come from the germline V gene. This CDR3 comprises 24 residues. The CDR3 loop is CAYRSPVGLPITGGRSVYTDKLTF. The CDR3 coding sequence is TGTGCTTATAGGAGCCCAGTAGGCCTTCCTATTACTGGGGGACGTTCTGTTTACACCGATAAACTCACCTTT.

Only a few counts were recorded for this clone. Translating this DNA gives a protein that differs at residue 8 from the TCRdb one, which belongs to a much larger clone; a read error is likely, and the protein shown is this translation. The J gene is TRDJ3, the V gene TRDV2, with 8 positions matching TRDD3. Because TCRdb records no J gene, it was assigned here through a match of the DNA to germline. The length of the CDR3 is 17 residues. Germline V CDR1 and CDR2: GEAIGNYY, EKD. V dropped 3 bases and J dropped 9; count of bases not matched to a gene: 12. The CDR3, as DNA: TGTGCCTGTGACGTACTGGGGGCCCACCCCGGCACCCGACAGATGTTTTTC. It codes for CACDVLGAHPGTRQMFF.

In this sample, this clone turned up a few times. The genes are TRDV1 and TRDJ1; tentative D call: TRDD2 (5 bases). Germline V gene sequence: CDR1 TSWWSYY, CDR2 QGS. The CDR3 length is 24 residues. V lost 0 bases and J lost 0, with 35 bases in between. The CDR3: CALGELRPMGRALRVYSYTDKLIF. In DNA, the CDR3 is TGTGCTCTTGGGGAACTCCGACCCATGGGCAGGGCCCTACGGGTATACTCTTACACCGATAAACTCATCTTT.

This clone counts as medium-sized. This CDR3 is also generated by other DNA sequences in the sample. The chain carries TRDV2 and TRDJ1, with D unresolved. This CDR3 has 14 residues. The V gene's germline CDR1 is GEAIGNYY and CDR2 EKD. V lost 2 bases, J lost 3 bases, and 12 bases lay in between. CDR3 bases: TGTGCCTGTGACAGTGTGGGTTACTCCGATAAACTCATCTTT. This codes for CACDSVGYSDKLIF.

About this clone: The sample has other DNA sequences that encode this CDR3 too. The chain joins TRDV2 to TRDJ3; the D is unclear. From germline, CDR1 is GEAIGNYY and CDR2 EKD. The CDR3 spans 16 residues. Trimming pared 0 bases from V and 2 bases from J, leaving 7 bases between. The CDR3 DNA reads as TGTGCCTGTGACACCGGAGATCCCTGGGACACCCGACAGATGTTTTTC. Encoded protein: CACDTGDPWDTRQMFF.

This clone was counted a few times. The TCRdb protein, from a much larger clone, departs from this DNA's translation at residue 15, likely by read error; the protein shown derives from the DNA. V is TRDV1 and J is TRDJ1; maybe TRDD3 (6 bases). TCRdb does not report a J gene; here it was assigned by matching the DNA to germline references. The CDR3 totals 24 residues. Trimming left V 1 base short and J 0 bases short, with 36 bases between. Germline-derived CDR1 and CDR2 are TSWWSYY and QGS. The CDR3 spells CALGERSLLRVLNWEIRYTDKLIF. The CDR3 nucleotides are TGTGCTCTTGGGGAACGGTCCCTCCTTAGGGTACTTAACTGGGAGATACGGTACACCGATAAACTCATCTTT.

This clone appeared many times. The CDR3 coding sequence is TGTGCCTGTCACCCACTCCTACTGGGGGACGGGGAGGCCGATAAACTCATCTTT. Translation gives CACHPLLLGDGEADKLIF. The J gene is TRDJ1, the V gene TRDV2; TRDD3 matches at 9 bases. The CDR3 covers 18 residues. V shed 6 bases, J shed 3 bases, and the junction held 19 bases outside the gene matches. Germline assignment: CDR1 GEAIGNYY and CDR2 EKD.

This clone has at least ten counts. Its ends do not fully match the called genes, so a read error is possible. Other DNA variants within this sample encode the same CDR3. This chain links TRDV1 with TRDJ1; TRDD2 might be the D (7 bases). Germline V lookup: CDR1 TSWWSYY, CDR2 QGS. This CDR3 spans 20 amino acids. This CDR3 is CALGEIVPTSLGPYTDKLIF. The CDR3 bases are TGTGCTCTTGGGGAAATTGTTCCTACGTCGCTGGGGCCTTACACCGATAAGCTCATCTTT.

This clone was detected a few times. TCRdb pairs this DNA with a much larger clone's protein that differs at residue 8, likely a read error; the protein shown was translated from the DNA. The CDR3 loop reads CACDPLTRGYSEYTDKLIF. In DNA, the CDR3 is TGTGCCTGTGATCCCCTTACTAGGGGATACTCAGAGTACACCGATAAACTCATCTTT. The V and J genes are TRDV2 and TRDJ1, with TRDD3 identical over 8 bases. Because TCRdb records no J gene, it was assigned here through a match of the DNA to germline. The CDR3 length is 19 residues. V dropped 4 bases and J dropped 0; count of bases not matched to a gene: 18. Germline-derived CDR1 and CDR2 are GEAIGNYY and EKD.

As concerns this clone: TCRdb's entry gives the protein of a much larger clone, which mismatches this DNA's translation at residue 8, likely from a read error; the protein reported here is translated from the DNA. CDR3 residues: CALGELWRPGGPVLYTDKLIF. For the CDR3, the DNA is TGTGCTCTTGGGGAACTCTGGCGGCCCGGGGGACCGGTCCTATACACCGATAAACTCATCTTT. The V call is TRDV1, the J call TRDJ1, with a weak D call TRDD3 (6 bases). Here the J gene came from matching the DNA to germline, since TCRdb omits it. The germline V and J ends were trimmed by 0 bases and 0 bases, with 26 bases remaining between them. The CDR3 contains 21 residues. CDR1 and CDR2 (germline): TSWWSYY, QGS.

This clone was detected ten times or more. Other DNA sequences of this sample code for an identical CDR3. This sequence joins TRDV1 and TRDJ1, with a possible D match to TRDD3 (7 bases). V lost 2 bases and J 3 bases, leaving 19 bases between the germline ends. Germline V gene sequence: CDR1 TSWWSYY, CDR2 QGS. The CDR3 is 17 amino acids. This CDR3 is CALGEGLPQLGSDKLIF. CDR3 DNA sequence: TGTGCTCTTGGGGAAGGCCTTCCGCAACTGGGGTCCGATAAACTCATCTTT.

This clone was observed a handful of times. TCRdb's protein for this DNA is that of a much larger clone and differs from the translation at residue 16, likely a read error; the protein shown is the DNA translation. The chain combines TRDV1 with TRDJ1, with 10 bases lining up with TRDD3. TCRdb leaves out the J gene; it was filled in here by matching the DNA to germline. CDR3 length: 20 amino acids. Germline V lookup: CDR1 TSWWSYY, CDR2 QGS. After removal of 0 bases from V and 6 bases from J, the junction contained 19 bases not matched to a gene. This CDR3 reads CALGELPTGDWGILTNKLIF. The DNA of the CDR3 is TGTGCTCTTGGGGAACTTCCTACGGGGGACTGGGGGATCCTTACCAATAAACTCATCTTT.

In this sample, this clone turned up a few times. A far larger clone is off by one base, so a read error is likely. In the same sample, other DNA sequences code for this CDR3. The chain recombines TRDV2 with TRDJ1, with 11 bases matching TRDD3. As TCRdb names no J gene, one was assigned here on the basis of a DNA match to germline. This CDR3 has 19 amino acids. Germline loops: CDR1 GEAIGNYY, CDR2 EKD. The DNA of the CDR3 is TGTGCCTGTGACCCTATGCTTCTGGGGGATACCCCGTACACCGACAAACTCATCTTT. Protein sequence: CACDPMLLGDTPYTDKLIF.

At least ten counts were recorded for this clone. TCRdb's protein, taken from a much larger clone, differs from this DNA's translation at residue 3, likely owing to a read error; the protein displayed comes from the DNA. The chain couples TRDV2 to TRDJ1; 13 bases fit TRDD3. The J gene, not given by TCRdb, was assigned here from a germline match of the nucleotide sequence. This CDR3 contains 17 residues. Looked up from germline, CDR1 is GEAIGNYY and CDR2 is EKD. CDR3 in DNA: TGTGCCCGTGACAGCCTACTGGGGGATACGGGCACCGATAAACTCATCTTT. Amino acid sequence: CARDSLLGDTGTDKLIF.

This clone was observed a few times. The protein TCRdb gives is from a much larger clone and does not agree with this DNA's translation at residue 12, likely a read error; the protein shown here comes from the DNA. With the J gene uncalled, the V gene is TRDV1. Germline CDR1 reads TSWWSYY; CDR2 reads QGS. The CDR3 runs to 14 residues. In DNA form, the CDR3 reads TGTGCTCTTGGGGGTCCTGGTGACACCGATAAATTCATCTTT. The encoded protein is CALGGPGDTDKFIF.

This clone was counted only a few times. The protein given by TCRdb reflects a much larger clone and differs at residue 5 from this DNA's translation, likely from a read error; the protein shown is the DNA's translation. The gene calls are TRDV1 and TRDJ1; 7 bases align to TRDD2. Germline V gives CDR1 TSWWSYY, CDR2 QGS. The CDR3 runs 21 residues. With 5 bases clipped from V and 0 bases from J, the junction kept 24 bases outside the gene matches. This CDR3 reads CALGKVSYGGPYSLYTDKLIF. In nucleotides, the CDR3 is TGTGCTCTTGGGAAAGTTTCCTACGGGGGGCCGTACTCTCTGTACACCGATAAACTCATCTTT.

As for this clone: This probably arose from a read error, given a far larger clone one base away. The identical CDR3 is also encoded by other nucleotide sequences in the sample. The V and J genes are TRDV1 and TRDJ1; D unclear. Per germline, CDR1 TSWWSYY and CDR2 QGS. V dropped 0 bases and J dropped 0 bases, with 11 bases sitting between them. CDR3 size: 16 residues. The CDR3 bases are TGTGCTCTTGGGGAACTTCCCCTTTTGTACACCGATAAACTCATCTTT. Its translation: CALGELPLLYTDKLIF.

This clone came up many times. This chain connects TRDV1 to TRDJ1; TRDD3 aligns across 8 bases. The junction had 18 bases not matched to a gene; V was cut back by 2 bases and J by 4 bases. The germline V gene encodes CDR1 TSWWSYY and CDR2 QGS. The CDR3 covers 19 residues. The CDR3 reads CALGERGLEGGGLSDKLIF. The CDR3 DNA follows: TGTGCTCTTGGGGAAAGGGGCTTGGAGGGTGGGGGATTAAGCGATAAACTCATCTTT.

Remarks on this clone: This likely reflects a read error, since a far larger clone is one base away. Other DNA sequences in this specimen translate into the identical CDR3. V gene TRDV2 was called; the J gene was not; TRDD3 is the table's D call and was not checked against the DNA. The V gene's germline CDR1 is GEAIGNYY and CDR2 EKD. CDR3 length equals 22 residues. The CDR3 here is CACDTLPASRGRGETYTDKLIF. DNA for the CDR3: TGTGCCTGTGACACCCTTCCTGCCTCCCGGGGACGAGGCGAGACGTACACCGATAAGCTCATCTTT.

This clone counts as medium-sized. Other DNA variants within this sample encode the same CDR3. This sequence joins TRDV1 and TRDJ1, with D perhaps matching TRDD3 (6 bases). V was pared by 0 bases and J by 9 bases, with 29 bases between. The CDR3 extends over 19 amino acids. Germline V gene lookup returns CDR1 TSWWSYY and CDR2 QGS. CDR3 residues: CALGELPRLGNTDPVELIF. CDR3 bases: TGTGCTCTTGGGGAACTACCCCGTCTGGGGAATACGGACCCTGTGGAACTCATCTTT.

With regard to this clone: The protein TCRdb gives is from a much larger clone and does not agree with this DNA's translation at residue 11, likely a read error; the protein shown here comes from the DNA. V usage is TRDV2 and J usage is TRDJ1, with a tentative D call TRDD3 (6 bases). Germline CDR1 and CDR2: GEAIGNYY and EKD. Trimming left V 3 bases short and J 9 bases short, with 19 bases between. The CDR3 totals 14 residues. CDR3 residues: CACDAIGGKDELIF. Here the CDR3 DNA reads TGTGCCTGTGACGCCATAGGGGGAAAGGATGAACTCATCTTT.

This clone was seen a few times. The TCRdb protein comes from a much larger clone and disagrees with this DNA's translation at residue 12, likely due to a read error; the protein given here is derived from the DNA. V usage is TRDV2 and J usage is TRDJ1; the match to TRDD3 covers 7 bases. Because TCRdb records no J gene, it was assigned here through a match of the DNA to germline. After removal of 0 bases from V and 5 bases from J, the junction contained 17 bases not matched to a gene. Germline CDR1 and CDR2: GEAIGNYY and EKD. The CDR3 sequence is 18 residues long. CDR3 region: CACDTVEGYPKKRDKLIF. CDR3 bases: TGTGCCTGTGACACCGTGGAGGGATACCCGAAGAAGCGAGATAAACTCATCTTT.

This clone was recorded a few times. The gene calls are TRDV1 and TRDJ1, with 11 positions matching TRDD3. In the absence of a J gene in TCRdb, the DNA was matched to germline to assign it here. V was pared by 1 base and J by 0 bases, with 19 bases of the junction left unmatched. The CDR3 length is 22 residues. The germline V gene encodes CDR1 TSWWSYY and CDR2 QGS. CDR3 DNA: TGTGCTCTTGGGGAACACCTTCCCTACTGGGGGATAAAGAAGGACGACACCGATAAACTCATCTTT. Protein product: CALGEHLPYWGIKKDDTDKLIF.

As to this clone: The protein given by TCRdb reflects a much larger clone and differs at residue 9 from this DNA's translation, likely from a read error; the protein shown is the DNA's translation. This CDR3 is also generated by other DNA sequences in the sample. The gene calls are TRDV1 and TRDJ1; D is unresolved. Germline assignment: CDR1 TSWWSYY and CDR2 QGS. The CDR3 loop spans 10 amino acids. The CDR3 here is CALGGTKLTF. The CDR3 bases are TGTGCTCTTGGAGGCACGAAACTCACCTTT.

The table lists this clone with a few counts. The mismatch at residue 3 between this DNA's translation and the TCRdb protein of a much larger clone likely reflects a read error; the protein shown is translated from the DNA. This chain links TRDV2 with TRDJ1; D possibly corresponds to TRDD3 (5 bases). The CDR3 consists of 17 residues. Germline values: CDR1 GEAIGNYY, CDR2 EKD. The CDR3 region has the DNA TGTGCCCGTGACACCCTCTTGTTGATGTCGGGATCCGATAAACTCATCTTT. Translating gives CARDTLLLMSGSDKLIF.

This clone is deemed medium-sized. The CDR3 sequence: CALGELPSPTGGYPPSDKLIF. Here the CDR3 DNA reads TGTGCTCTTGGGGAACTTCCCTCCCCGACTGGGGGATACCCCCCTTCCGATAAACTCATCTTT. The V gene is TRDV1, the J gene TRDJ1, with TRDD3 matching over 12 bases. The CDR3 is made up of 21 amino acids. Germline V gene data show CDR1 as TSWWSYY and CDR2 as QGS. Trimming removed 0 bases from V and 3 bases from J; junction bases left unmatched: 17.